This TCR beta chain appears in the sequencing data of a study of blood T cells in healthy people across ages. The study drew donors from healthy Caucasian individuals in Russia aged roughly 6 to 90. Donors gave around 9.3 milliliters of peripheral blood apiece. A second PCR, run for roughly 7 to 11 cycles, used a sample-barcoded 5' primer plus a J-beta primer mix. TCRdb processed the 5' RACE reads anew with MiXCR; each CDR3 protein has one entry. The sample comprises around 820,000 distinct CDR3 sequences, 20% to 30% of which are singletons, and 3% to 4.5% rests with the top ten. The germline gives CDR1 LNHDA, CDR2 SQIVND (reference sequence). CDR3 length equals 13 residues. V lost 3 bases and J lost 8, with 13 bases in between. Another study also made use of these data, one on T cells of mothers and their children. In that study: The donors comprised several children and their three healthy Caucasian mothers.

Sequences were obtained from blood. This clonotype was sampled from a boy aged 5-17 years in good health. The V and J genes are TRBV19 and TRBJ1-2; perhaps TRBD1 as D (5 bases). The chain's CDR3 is CASSIQGAPGYTF. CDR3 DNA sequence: TGTGCCAGTAGTATTCAAGGGGCGCCGGGCTACACCTTC.